Following are 21 T cell receptor beta chains from one sample sequenced in a study of beta chain features in type 1 diabetes (dated by TCRdb to between 2017 and 2018). Broad study findings and their caveats: In all four CD4+ subsets, TCRB CDR3 length was moderately but significantly shorter in type 1 diabetes patients.

The antigens for these receptors are not known. The method behind the library was the immunoSEQ multiplex PCR assay. The entire amount of isolated RNA was reverse transcribed using the High Capacity cDNA Reverse Transcription Kit, so the sequenced TCRB transcripts were expressed ones. TCRdb limited this immuneACCESS table to in-frame rearrangements with V and J called. A share of clones is missing; checked studies link under half to unresolved V genes, and the rest is unexplained. Here the sample has approximately 150,000 clones; 13% occur a single time. The ten largest clones take up under 1.5% of the sample. Sequenced input: central memory CD4+ T cells from blood. The origin of the receptors is a young man with type 1 diabetes.

This clone turned up a few times. This chain uses TRBV4-2 with TRBJ1-1; maybe TRBD1 (5 bases). Germline V gene lookup returns CDR1 LGHNA and CDR2 YNFKEQ. V was pared by 3 bases and J by 5 bases, with 16 bases between. This CDR3 contains 15 residues. CDR3 nucleotides: TGTGCCAGCAGCCAGCCCGGGGGAGCCGGTACTGAAGCTTTCTTT. It is translated as CASSQPGGAGTEAFF.

This clone was detected a few times. This chain links TRBV6-5 with TRBJ2-7; 7 positions match TRBD1. With 6 bases clipped from V and 2 bases from J, the junction kept 10 bases outside the gene matches. This CDR3 has 15 amino acids. Per the germline V gene, CDR1 is MNHEY and CDR2 is SVGAGI. This chain's CDR3 is CASRLRDRVTYEQYF. The CDR3 DNA follows: TGTGCCAGCAGGCTCCGCGACAGGGTGACCTACGAGCAGTACTTC.

This clone showed up many times. J is TRBJ2-1 and V is TRBV4-1; D call uncertain. There are 16 residues in the CDR3. The ends were cut back, 1 base at V and 4 bases at J, with 14 bases in the middle. From germline, CDR1 is MGHRA and CDR2 YSYEKL. The CDR3 is CASSQVDLVSYNEQFF. As DNA, the CDR3 is TGCGCCAGCAGCCAAGTAGACCTCGTCTCTTACAATGAGCAGTTCTTC.

The CDR3 DNA is TGTGCCAGCAGCCTTATGGATAACACTGAAGCTTTCTTT. It yields the protein CASSLMDNTEAFF. J is TRBJ1-1 and V is TRBV7-9; the D is unclear. The CDR3 is made up of 13 amino acids. Trimming removed 5 bases at V and 2 bases at J, with 9 bases between. The germline V gene has CDR1 SEHNR and CDR2 FQNEAQ (reference sequence).

This clone was observed many times. The chain is built from TRBV2 and TRBJ2-3; 12 bases map to TRBD2. The V gene's germline CDR1 is SNHLY and CDR2 FYNNEI. This CDR3 comprises 15 residues. J gave up 6 bases and V 5 bases, and 6 bases lay outside the gene matches. The CDR3 spells CASSPLAGGLDTQYF. In nucleotides, the CDR3 is TGTGCCAGCAGTCCCCTAGCGGGGGGGCTTGATACGCAGTATTTT.

This clone has more than one count but fewer than ten. J is TRBJ2-5 and V is TRBV15, with TRBD1 as a possible D gene (6 bases). From germline, CDR1 is LNHNV and CDR2 YYDKDF (reference sequence). CDR3 length: 14 residues. V gave up 3 bases and J gave up 1 base, with 9 bases separating them. The CDR3 sequence: CATSRDRAQETQYF. The CDR3 nucleotides are TGTGCCACCAGCAGGGACAGAGCCCAAGAGACCCAGTACTTC.

This clone has more than one count but fewer than ten. The CDR3 reads CASSSPGAGTNYGYTF. The CDR3 DNA is TGTGCCAGCAGCTCCCCGGGGGCGGGCACTAACTATGGCTACACCTTC. The chain couples TRBV11-2 to TRBJ1-2; perhaps TRBD1 as D (6 bases). The V gene's germline CDR1 is SGHAT and CDR2 FQNNGV. There are 16 residues in the CDR3. V was clipped by 4 bases and J by 0 bases, with 15 bases between them.

This clone appeared a few times. The V and J genes are TRBV29-1 and TRBJ2-3; 7 bases are shared with TRBD1. This CDR3 is built from 12 residues. Germline CDR1 is SQVTM and CDR2 is ANQGSEA. After removal of 6 bases from V and 4 bases from J, the junction contained 4 bases not matched to a gene. The chain's CDR3 is CSVAQGADTQYF. The CDR3 DNA follows: TGCAGCGTGGCCCAGGGGGCAGATACGCAGTATTTT.

The chain is built from TRBV10-3 and TRBJ1-6; the D gene is possibly TRBD1 (6 bases). CDR1 and CDR2 (germline): ENHRY, SYGVKD. Trimming stripped 10 bases from V and 5 bases from J, with 12 bases between. The CDR3 sequence is 13 residues long. The CDR3 is CANNRDHNSPLHF. The CDR3, as DNA: TGTGCCAACAACAGGGATCATAATTCACCCCTCCACTTT.

A few counts support this clone. This sequence joins TRBV18 and TRBJ2-7; TRBD1 might be the D (6 bases). This CDR3 has 15 amino acids. CDR1 is KGHSH, CDR2 LQKENI, per germline. Trimming shortened V by 5 bases and J by 2 bases, and 16 bases separated the two germline ends. CDR3 sequence: CASSAGPGTTYEQYF. The CDR3 DNA follows: TGTGCCAGCTCAGCCGGCCCAGGGACAACCTACGAGCAGTACTTC.

Regarding this clone: The same CDR3 is also encoded by other DNA sequences in this sample. The V gene is TRBV7-9, the J gene TRBJ1-4; no clear D gene. CDR3 length equals 15 residues. The V end was cut by 3 bases, the J end by 3 bases, with 11 bases between. Germline V gene data show CDR1 as SEHNR and CDR2 as FQNEAQ (reference sequence). The CDR3 sequence is CASSFDGRSNEKLFF. DNA of the CDR3: TGTGCCAGCAGCTTTGACGGGCGTTCTAATGAAAAACTGTTTTTT.

This chain joins TRBV11-2 and TRBJ2-7; TRBD1 might be the D (6 bases). Germline V lookup: CDR1 SGHAT, CDR2 FQNNGV. The CDR3 is made up of 12 amino acids. Trimming took off 5 bases at V and 5 bases at J, with 10 bases between the two ends. The CDR3 reads CASSRDRNEQYF. The CDR3 DNA reads TGTGCCAGCAGCCGCGACAGGAACGAGCAGTACTTC.

The table lists this clone with a few counts. V gene TRBV7-2 combines with J gene TRBJ2-1; TRBD2 matches 14 bases. Germline-derived CDR1 and CDR2 are SGHTA and FQGNSA. The CDR3 runs to 16 residues. Trimming removed 5 bases from V and 8 bases from J; junction bases left unmatched: 8. The DNA of the CDR3 is TGTGCCAGCAGCCCCCTGACTAGCGGGGGGGCTGATGAGCAGTTCTTC. It is translated as CASSPLTSGGADEQFF.

This clone came up a few times. The CDR3 loop reads CAWSAKHSTFSSGNTIYF. Written as DNA, the CDR3 is TGTGCCTGGAGTGCGAAGCATTCGACTTTCAGCTCTGGAAACACCATATATTTT. V gene TRBV30 combines with J gene TRBJ1-3; D gene unclear. The length of the CDR3 is 18 residues. V was pared by 1 base and J by 0 bases, with 19 bases between. Germline V lookup: CDR1 GTSNPN, CDR2 SVGIG (reference sequence).

This clone was seen more than once but under ten times. V and J are TRBV5-1 and TRBJ2-2; 10 positions match TRBD1. The germline V gene encodes CDR1 SGHRS and CDR2 YFSETQ. CDR3 length: 16 residues. J was trimmed by 4 bases and V by 4 bases; bases with no gene match: 7. CDR3 bases: TGCGCCAGCAGCCTCGGGACAGGGGCTACCACCGGGGAGCTGTTTTTT. This gives the protein CASSLGTGATTGELFF.

This clone was observed a handful of times. The J gene is TRBJ1-6, the V gene TRBV30; D gene uncertain. Looked up from germline, CDR1 is GTSNPN and CDR2 is SVGIG (reference sequence). V lost 0 bases to trimming and J lost 4 bases, with 10 bases between them. The CDR3 is 15 amino acids. CDR3 loop: CAWSVLKEYNSPLHF. CDR3 nucleotide sequence: TGTGCCTGGAGTGTACTAAAGGAATATAATTCACCCCTCCACTTT.

The genes are TRBV11-2 and TRBJ2-3; TRBD1 matches at 7 bases. In germline, CDR1 is SGHAT, CDR2 FQNNGV. The CDR3 has 15 residues. Trimming took 4 bases from V and 5 from J; bases not matched to a gene: 9. The CDR3 nucleotides are TGTGCCAGCAGCTACCTAGACAGGGAAAGAGATACGCAGTATTTT. It yields the protein CASSYLDRERDTQYF.

This clone has only a few counts. The V and J genes are TRBV29-1 and TRBJ2-3; 8 bases are a match to TRBD2. The CDR3 spans 15 residues. Germline V CDR1 and CDR2: SQVTM, ANQGSEA. V was pared by 7 bases and J by 1 base, with 10 bases of the junction left unmatched. The CDR3 protein is CSAAGGSRGTDTQYF. CDR3 coding DNA: TGCAGCGCCGCGGGGGGTTCGAGGGGCACAGATACGCAGTATTTT.

This clone was seen a few times. J is TRBJ2-1 and V is TRBV30, with D perhaps being TRBD1 or TRBD2 (5 bases each). From germline, CDR1 is GTSNPN and CDR2 SVGIG (reference sequence). This CDR3 is built from 12 residues. Deletions cut 3 bases from V and 10 bases from J, with 13 bases between. For the CDR3, the DNA is TGTGCCTGGAGGGGCTCGGGGCCCGAGCAGTTCTTC. It encodes CAWRGSGPEQFF. Full variable domain (outside the CDR3, taken from reference TRBV30 and TRBJ2-1): SQTIHQWPATLVQPVGSPLSLECTVEGTSNPNLYWYRQAAGRGLQLLFYSVGIGQISSEVPQNLSASRPQDRQFILSSKKLLLSDSGFYLCAWRGSGPEQFFGPGTRLTVL.

This clone has at least ten counts. The V and J genes are TRBV2 and TRBJ2-5, with D uncertain. Deletions cut 6 bases from V and 4 bases from J, with 3 bases between. The CDR3 runs to 10 residues. The V gene's germline CDR1 is SNHLY and CDR2 FYNNEI. Here the CDR3 DNA reads TGTGCCAGCAGAAGAGAGACCCAGTACTTC. Its translation is CASRRETQYF.

V gene TRBV6-6 combines with J gene TRBJ1-1; TRBD1 agrees at 8 bases. This CDR3 comprises 14 residues. Germline CDR1 and CDR2: MNHNY and SVGAGI (reference sequence). V lost 5 bases and J lost 5; bases outside the gene matches: 7. The DNA for the CDR3 is TGTGCCAGCAGTGCCCGCACAGGGGGAACTGAAGCTTTCTTT. Amino acids: CASSARTGGTEAFF.